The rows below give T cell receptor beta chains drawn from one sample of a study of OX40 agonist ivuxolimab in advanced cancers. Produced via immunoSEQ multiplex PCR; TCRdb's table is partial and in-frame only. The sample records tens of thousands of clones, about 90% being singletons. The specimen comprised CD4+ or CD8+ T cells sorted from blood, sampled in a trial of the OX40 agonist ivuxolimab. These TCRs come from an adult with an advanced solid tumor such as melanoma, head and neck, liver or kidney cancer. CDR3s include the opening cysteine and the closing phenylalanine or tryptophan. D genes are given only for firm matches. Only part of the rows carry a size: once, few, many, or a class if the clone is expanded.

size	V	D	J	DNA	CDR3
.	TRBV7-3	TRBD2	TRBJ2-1	TGTGCCAGCAGCTTAGGCGGGACTAGCGGGAGTCGGCACAATGAGCAGTTCTTC	CASSLGGTSGSRHNEQFF
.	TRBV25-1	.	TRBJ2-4	TGTGCCAGCAGTGACCCCGCAGGAGCCGGGGCAAACATTCAGTACTTC	CASSDPAGAGANIQYF
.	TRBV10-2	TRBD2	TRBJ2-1	TGCGCCAGCAGTGATTACGGGGGAGCGGGGCTTTACAATGAGCAGTTCTTC	CASSDYGGAGLYNEQFF
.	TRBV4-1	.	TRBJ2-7	TGCGCCAGCAGCCAAGGTGGCGGCAGGGGTCTCTACGAGCAGTACTTC	CASSQGGGRGLYEQYF
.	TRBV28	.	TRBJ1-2	TGTGCCAGCAGTTGCCCAGTAACAGCTAACTATGGCTACACCTTC	CASSCPVTANYGYTF
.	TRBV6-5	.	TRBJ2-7	TGTGCCAGCAGAAGACAGGATAGTTCCTACGAGCAGTACTTC	CASRRQDSSYEQYF
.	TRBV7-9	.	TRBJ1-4	TGTGCCAGCAGCTTAGGGGGCGGGGACCAAAAAAAACTGTTTTTT	CASSLGGGDQKKLFF
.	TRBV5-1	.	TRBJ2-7	TGCGCCAGCAGCTTGGGGGGGGCGAGACTCGGGGAGCAGTACTTC	CASSLGGARLGEQYF
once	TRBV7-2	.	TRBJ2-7	TGTGCCAGCAGCCACCGGGACTTCTCGGCGTTC	CASSHRDFSAF
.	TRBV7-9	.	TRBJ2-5	TGTGCCAGCAGCTTTCCGATCGGACTATCCCAAGAGACCCAGTACTTC	CASSFPIGLSQETQYF
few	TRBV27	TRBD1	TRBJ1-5	TGTGCCAGCAGTGGACAGGGAGGCAATCAGCCCCAGCATTTT	CASSGQGGNQPQHF
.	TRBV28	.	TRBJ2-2	TGTGCCATACAGGGTGGTAACACCGGGGAGCTGTTTTTT	CAIQGGNTGELFF
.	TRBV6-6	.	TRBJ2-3	TGTGCCAGCAGTTACAAGGGGGGCGCGAAAACAGATACGCAGTATTTT	CASSYKGGAKTDTQYF
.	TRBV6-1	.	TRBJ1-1	TGTGCCAGCAGTCCCCCCGGGACTGAAGCTTTCTTT	CASSPPGTEAFF
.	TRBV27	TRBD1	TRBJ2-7	TGTGCCAGCAGCCCCGGGACAGGGGGTTCCTACGAGCAGTACTTC	CASSPGTGGSYEQYF
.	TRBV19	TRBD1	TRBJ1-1	TGTGCCAGTAGTATTGGACAGGGACGAAACACTGAAGCTTTCTTT	CASSIGQGRNTEAFF
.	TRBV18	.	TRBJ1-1	TGTGCCAGCTCACCAGGCCCGGGGAACACTGAAGCTTTCTTT	CASSPGPGNTEAFF
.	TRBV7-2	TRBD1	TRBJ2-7	TGTGCCAGCAGCTTAGGTAGCGCCGGGACAGGCTACGAGCAGTACTTC	CASSLGSAGTGYEQYF
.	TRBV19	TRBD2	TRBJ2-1	TGTGCCAGTAGTATTGGCGGAGCGGGAGGATACAATGAGCAGTTCTTC	CASSIGGAGGYNEQFF
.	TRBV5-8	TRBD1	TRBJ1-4	TGTGCCAGCAGCCCATGGACAGGGATTAGTAATGAAAAACTGTTTTTT	CASSPWTGISNEKLFF
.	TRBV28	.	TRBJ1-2	TGTGCCAGCAGTGAGGGGTCCTATGGCTACACCTTC	CASSEGSYGYTF
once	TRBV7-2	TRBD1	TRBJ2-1	TGTGCCAGCATCCGAAACTCGGGACAGGGCTACAATGAGCAGTTCTTC	CASIRNSGQGYNEQFF
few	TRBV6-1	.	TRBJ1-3	TGTGCCAGCAGTGAGGAGGACAGAGGATTGAGAAACACCATATATTTT	CASSEEDRGLRNTIYF
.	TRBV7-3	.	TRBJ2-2	TGTGCCAGCAGCTTGAGGGCGACGGACACCGGGGAGCTGTTTTTT	CASSLRATDTGELFF
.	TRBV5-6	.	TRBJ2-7	TGTGCCAGCAGCTTGCTTGGTTGGTACGACTACGAGCAGTACTTC	CASSLLGWYDYEQYF
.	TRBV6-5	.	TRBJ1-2	TGTGCCAGCAGTACCGCTAACTATGGCTACACCTTC	CASSTANYGYTF
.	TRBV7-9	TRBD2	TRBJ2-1	TGTGCCAGCAGCTTAGAGGCTAGCGGGAGAAAATACAATGAGCAGTTCTTC	CASSLEASGRKYNEQFF
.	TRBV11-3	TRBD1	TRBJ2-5	TGTGCCAGCAGCCGACAGGGTGGAGAGACCCAGTACTTC	CASSRQGGETQYF
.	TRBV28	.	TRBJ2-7	TGTGCCAGCAGTTGGGCCCGCACAGGGGAGCAGTACTTC	CASSWARTGEQYF
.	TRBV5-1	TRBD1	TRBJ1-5	TGCGCCAGCAGCGAGGAGGGGGCTTGGAATCAGCCCCAGCATTTT	CASSEEGAWNQPQHF
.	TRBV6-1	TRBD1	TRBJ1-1	TGTGCCAGCAGTGGACAGGGGGTGAACACTGAAGCTTTCTTT	CASSGQGVNTEAFF
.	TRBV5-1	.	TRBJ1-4	TGCGCCAGCAGCTTGGGATCAGATTTGGGAACTAATGAAAAACTGTTTTTT	CASSLGSDLGTNEKLFF
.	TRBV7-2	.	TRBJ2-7	TGCGCCAGCAGCGACCCCCTCGGTCTCGAGCAGTACTTC	CASSDPLGLEQYF
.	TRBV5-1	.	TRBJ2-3	TGCGCCAGCAGCTTGGAGACTAGCACAGATACGCAGTATTTT	CASSLETSTDTQYF
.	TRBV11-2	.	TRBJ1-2	TGTGCCAGCACCCCCCTTGTTGGGGGCTGGAGCGGCTACACCTTC	CASTPLVGGWSGYTF
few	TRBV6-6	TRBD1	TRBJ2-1	TGTGCCAGCAGTCGCCTGAGGACAGGCCGACACAATGAGCAGTTCTTC	CASSRLRTGRHNEQFF
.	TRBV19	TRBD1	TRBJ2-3	TGTGCCAGTAGTATAGGACAGGGGAGAGATACGCAGTATTTT	CASSIGQGRDTQYF
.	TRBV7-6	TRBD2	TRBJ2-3	TGTGCCAGCAGTCTAGCGGGAGGGCCCCGAGGAGATACGCAGTATTTT	CASSLAGGPRGDTQYF
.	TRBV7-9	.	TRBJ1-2	TGTGCCAGCAGCCGTCTTTCGGAAGGCTACACCTTC	CASSRLSEGYTF
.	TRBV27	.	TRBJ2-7	TGTGCCAGCAGACGAGAAACAGGGTGGGCCTACGAGCAGTACTTC	CASRRETGWAYEQYF
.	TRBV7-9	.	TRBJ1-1	TGTGCCAGCAGCTTAGAACTGGCGACCCCGTCTTTCTTT	CASSLELATPSFF
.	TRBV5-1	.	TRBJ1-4	TGCGCCAGCAGCTTGGGAGGGGCGCGGGCCAATGAAAAACTGTTTTTT	CASSLGGARANEKLFF
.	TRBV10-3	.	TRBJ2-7	TGTGCCATCAGTGAGTCGGGAATCAAGTCCCACGAGCAGTACTTC	CAISESGIKSHEQYF
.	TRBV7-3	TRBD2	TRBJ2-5	TGTGCCAGCAGCTTAGCAGGAGCGGGAGTTTTTGAGACCCAGTACTTC	CASSLAGAGVFETQYF
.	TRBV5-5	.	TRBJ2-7	TGTGCCAGCAGCTTCGTCCTAGCGAACACCTACGAGCAGTACTTC	CASSFVLANTYEQYF
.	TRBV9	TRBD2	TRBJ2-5	TGTGCCAGCAGCGTAGATCATAGAGCGGGAGGAACGGAGACCCAGTACTTC	CASSVDHRAGGTETQYF
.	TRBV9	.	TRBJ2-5	TGTGCCAGCAGTGGCGACGGACAGCCTCAAGAGACCCAGTACTTC	CASSGDGQPQETQYF
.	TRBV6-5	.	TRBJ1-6	TGTGCCAGCAGATGGATCTCCTATAATTCACCCCTCCACTTT	CASRWISYNSPLHF
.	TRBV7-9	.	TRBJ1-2	TGTGCCAGCAGCTTAGCAGGGGCAGCTGGTGGCTACACCTTC	CASSLAGAAGGYTF